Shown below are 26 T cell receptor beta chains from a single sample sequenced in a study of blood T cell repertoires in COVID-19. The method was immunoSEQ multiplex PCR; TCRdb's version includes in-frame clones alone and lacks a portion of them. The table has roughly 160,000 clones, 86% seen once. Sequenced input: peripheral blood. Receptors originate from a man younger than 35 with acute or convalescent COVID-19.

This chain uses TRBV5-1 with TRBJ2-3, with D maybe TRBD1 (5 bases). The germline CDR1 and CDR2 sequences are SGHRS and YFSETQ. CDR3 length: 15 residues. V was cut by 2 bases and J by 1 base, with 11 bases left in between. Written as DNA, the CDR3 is TGCGCCAGCAGCTTTGGGCAGGGCGGCACAGATACGCAGTATTTT. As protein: CASSFGQGGTDTQYF. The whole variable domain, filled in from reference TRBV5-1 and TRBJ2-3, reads KAGVTQTPRYLIKTRGQQVTLSCSPISGHRSVSWYQQTPGQGLQFLFEYFSETQRNKGNFPGRFSGRQFSNSRSEMNVSTLELGDSALYLCASSFGQGGTDTQYFGPGTRLTVL.

CDR3 amino acids: CASSRTRQDWFDEQFF. CDR3 coding DNA: TGTGCCAGCAGCCGAACCCGACAGGATTGGTTCGATGAGCAGTTCTTC. V usage is TRBV7-9 and J usage is TRBJ2-1; TRBD1 might be the D (6 bases). CDR1 and CDR2 from the germline V gene are SEHNR and FQNEAQ (reference sequence). The germline V and J ends were trimmed by 5 bases and 8 bases, with 22 bases remaining between them. The length of the CDR3 is 16 residues.

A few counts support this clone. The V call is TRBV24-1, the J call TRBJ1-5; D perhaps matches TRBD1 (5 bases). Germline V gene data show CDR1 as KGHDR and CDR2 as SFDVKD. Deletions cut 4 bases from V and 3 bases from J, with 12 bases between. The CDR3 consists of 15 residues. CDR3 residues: CATSDPRQHNQPQHF. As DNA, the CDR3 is TGTGCCACCAGTGACCCTAGACAGCACAATCAGCCCCAGCATTTT.

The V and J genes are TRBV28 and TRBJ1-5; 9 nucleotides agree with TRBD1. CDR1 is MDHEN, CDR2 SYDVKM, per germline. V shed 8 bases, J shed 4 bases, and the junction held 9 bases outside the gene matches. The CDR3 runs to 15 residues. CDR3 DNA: TGTGCCAGCCTCCCAGGGACAGGGACTAATCAGCCCCAGCATTTT. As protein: CASLPGTGTNQPQHF.

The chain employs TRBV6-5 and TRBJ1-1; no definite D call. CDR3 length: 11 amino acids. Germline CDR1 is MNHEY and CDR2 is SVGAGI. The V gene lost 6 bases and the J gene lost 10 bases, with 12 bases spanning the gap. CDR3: CASRSATRAFF. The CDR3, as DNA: TGTGCCAGCAGGAGCGCTACTCGAGCTTTCTTT.

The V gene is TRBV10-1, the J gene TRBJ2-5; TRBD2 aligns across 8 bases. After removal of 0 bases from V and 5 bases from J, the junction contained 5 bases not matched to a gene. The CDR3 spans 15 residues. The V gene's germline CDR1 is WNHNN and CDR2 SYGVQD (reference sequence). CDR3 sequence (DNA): TGCGCCAGCAGTGAGTCGTCGGGGGGGCACGAGACCCAGTACTTC. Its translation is CASSESSGGHETQYF.

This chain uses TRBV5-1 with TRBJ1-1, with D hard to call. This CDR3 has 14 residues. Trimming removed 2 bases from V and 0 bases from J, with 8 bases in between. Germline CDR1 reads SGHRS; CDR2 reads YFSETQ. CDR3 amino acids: CASSFSDMNTEAFF. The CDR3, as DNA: TGCGCCAGCAGCTTCTCCGACATGAACACTGAAGCTTTCTTT.

The DNA of the CDR3 is TGTGCCAGCAGCTCGGGACAGTTCAATGAGCAGTTCTTC. Encoded protein: CASSSGQFNEQFF. The V call is TRBV11-2, the J call TRBJ2-1; 7 nucleotides agree with TRBD1. The V gene's germline CDR1 is SGHAT and CDR2 FQNNGV. This CDR3 is built from 13 residues. V gave up 4 bases and J gave up 6 bases; unmatched junction bases: 3.

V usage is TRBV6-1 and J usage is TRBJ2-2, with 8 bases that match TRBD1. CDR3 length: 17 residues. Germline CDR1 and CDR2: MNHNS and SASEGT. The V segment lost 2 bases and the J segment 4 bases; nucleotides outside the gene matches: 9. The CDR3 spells CASSEIVVTGGTGELFF. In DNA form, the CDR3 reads TGTGCCAGCAGTGAAATTGTGGTAACAGGGGGCACCGGGGAGCTGTTTTTT.

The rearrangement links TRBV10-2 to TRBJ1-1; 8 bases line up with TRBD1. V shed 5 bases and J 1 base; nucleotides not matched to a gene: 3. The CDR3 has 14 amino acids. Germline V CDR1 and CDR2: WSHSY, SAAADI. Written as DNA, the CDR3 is TGCGCCAGCAGTCTTACAGGGGGGAACACTGAAGCTTTCTTT. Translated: CASSLTGGNTEAFF.

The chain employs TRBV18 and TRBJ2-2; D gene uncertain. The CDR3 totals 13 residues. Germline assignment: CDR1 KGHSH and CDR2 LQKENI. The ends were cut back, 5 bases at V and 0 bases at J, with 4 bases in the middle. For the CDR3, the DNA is TGTGCCAGCTCAGAGCCGAACACCGGGGAGCTGTTTTTT. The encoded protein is CASSEPNTGELFF.

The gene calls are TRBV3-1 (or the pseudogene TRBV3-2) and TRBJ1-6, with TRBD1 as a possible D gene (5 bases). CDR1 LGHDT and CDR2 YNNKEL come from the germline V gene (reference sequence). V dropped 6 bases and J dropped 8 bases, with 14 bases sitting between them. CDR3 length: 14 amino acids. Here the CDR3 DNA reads TGTGCCAGCAGGCTCCAGGGATATGATTCACCCCTCCACTTT. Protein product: CASRLQGYDSPLHF.

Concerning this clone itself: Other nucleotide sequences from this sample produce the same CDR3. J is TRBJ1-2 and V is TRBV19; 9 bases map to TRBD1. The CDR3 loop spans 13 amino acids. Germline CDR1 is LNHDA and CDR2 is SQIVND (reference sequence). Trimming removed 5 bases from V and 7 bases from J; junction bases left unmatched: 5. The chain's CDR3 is CASSRGQGRGYTF. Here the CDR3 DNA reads TGTGCCAGTAGTCGGGGACAGGGTCGTGGCTACACCTTC.

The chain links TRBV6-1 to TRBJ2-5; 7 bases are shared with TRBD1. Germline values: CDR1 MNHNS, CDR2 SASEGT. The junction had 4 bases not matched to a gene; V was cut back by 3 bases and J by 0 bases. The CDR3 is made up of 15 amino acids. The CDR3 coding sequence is TGTGCCAGCAGTGAGGTACAGGGGTACCAAGAGACCCAGTACTTC. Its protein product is CASSEVQGYQETQYF.

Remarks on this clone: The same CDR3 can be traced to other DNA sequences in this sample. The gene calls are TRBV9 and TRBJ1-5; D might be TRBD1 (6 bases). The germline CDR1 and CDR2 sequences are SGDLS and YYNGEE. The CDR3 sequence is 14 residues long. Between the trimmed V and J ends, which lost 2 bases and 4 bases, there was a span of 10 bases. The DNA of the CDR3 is TGTGCCAGCAGCGTGGGAACAGGGAATCAGCCCCAGCATTTT. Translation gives CASSVGTGNQPQHF.

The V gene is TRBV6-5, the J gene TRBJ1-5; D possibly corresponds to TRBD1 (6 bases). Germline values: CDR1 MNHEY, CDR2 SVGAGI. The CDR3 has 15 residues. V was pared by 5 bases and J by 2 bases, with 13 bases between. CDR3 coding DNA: TGTGCCAGCAGTACGGTACAGGGTGGCAATCAGCCCCAGCATTTT. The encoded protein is CASSTVQGGNQPQHF.

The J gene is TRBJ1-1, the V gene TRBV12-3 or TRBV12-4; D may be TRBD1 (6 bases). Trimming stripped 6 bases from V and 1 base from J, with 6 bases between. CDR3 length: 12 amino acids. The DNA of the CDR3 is TGTGCCAGCAGACAGGGGAACACTGAAGCTTTCTTT. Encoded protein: CASRQGNTEAFF.

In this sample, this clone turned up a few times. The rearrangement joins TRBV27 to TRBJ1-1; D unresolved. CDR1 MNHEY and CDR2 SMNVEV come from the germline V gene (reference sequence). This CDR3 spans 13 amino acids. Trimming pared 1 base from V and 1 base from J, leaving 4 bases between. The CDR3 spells CASSLYRNTEAFF. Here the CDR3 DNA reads TGTGCCAGCAGTTTATACAGGAACACTGAAGCTTTCTTT.

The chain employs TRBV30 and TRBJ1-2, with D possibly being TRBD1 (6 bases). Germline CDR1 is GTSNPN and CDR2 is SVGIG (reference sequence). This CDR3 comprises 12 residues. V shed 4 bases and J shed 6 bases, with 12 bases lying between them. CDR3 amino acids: CAWNGGADGYTF. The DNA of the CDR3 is TGTGCCTGGAACGGGGGGGCCGATGGCTACACCTTC.

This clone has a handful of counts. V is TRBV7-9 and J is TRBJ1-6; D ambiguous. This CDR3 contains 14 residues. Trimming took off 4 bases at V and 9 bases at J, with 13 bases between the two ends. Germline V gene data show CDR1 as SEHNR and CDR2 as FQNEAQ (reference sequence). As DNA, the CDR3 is TGTGCCAGCAGCTACCCAATGGGAGGTTCACCCCTCCACTTT. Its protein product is CASSYPMGGSPLHF.

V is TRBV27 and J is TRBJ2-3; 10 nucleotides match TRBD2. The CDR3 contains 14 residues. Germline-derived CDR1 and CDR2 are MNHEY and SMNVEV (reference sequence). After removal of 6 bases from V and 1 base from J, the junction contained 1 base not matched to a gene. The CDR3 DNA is TGTGCCAGCAGCGGACTAGCGGGCACAGATACGCAGTATTTT. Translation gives CASSGLAGTDTQYF.

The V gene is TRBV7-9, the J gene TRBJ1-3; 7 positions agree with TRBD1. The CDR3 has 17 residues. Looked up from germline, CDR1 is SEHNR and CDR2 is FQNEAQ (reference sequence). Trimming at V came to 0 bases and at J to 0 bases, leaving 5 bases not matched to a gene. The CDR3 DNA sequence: TGTGCCAGCAGCTTAGCCCCGGGACAGAGCTCTGGAAACACCATATATTTT. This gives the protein CASSLAPGQSSGNTIYF.

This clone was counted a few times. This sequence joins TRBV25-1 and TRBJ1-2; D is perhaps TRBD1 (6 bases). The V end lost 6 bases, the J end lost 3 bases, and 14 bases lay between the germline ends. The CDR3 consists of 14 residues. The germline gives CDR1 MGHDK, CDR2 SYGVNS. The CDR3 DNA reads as TGTGCCAGCAGCCCCCGGGGGGGCCACTATGGCTACACCTTC. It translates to CASSPRGGHYGYTF.

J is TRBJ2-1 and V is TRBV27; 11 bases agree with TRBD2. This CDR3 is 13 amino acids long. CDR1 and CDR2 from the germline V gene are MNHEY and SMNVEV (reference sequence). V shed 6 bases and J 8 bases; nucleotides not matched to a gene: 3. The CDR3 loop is CASSLAGGYEQFF. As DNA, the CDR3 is TGTGCCAGCAGCCTAGCGGGGGGATATGAGCAGTTCTTC.

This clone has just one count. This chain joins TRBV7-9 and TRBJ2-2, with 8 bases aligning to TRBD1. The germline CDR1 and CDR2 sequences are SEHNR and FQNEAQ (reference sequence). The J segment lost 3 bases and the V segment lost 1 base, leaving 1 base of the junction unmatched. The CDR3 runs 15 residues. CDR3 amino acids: CASSLEDRDTGELFF. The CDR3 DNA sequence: TGTGCCAGCAGCTTAGAGGACAGGGACACCGGGGAGCTGTTTTTT.

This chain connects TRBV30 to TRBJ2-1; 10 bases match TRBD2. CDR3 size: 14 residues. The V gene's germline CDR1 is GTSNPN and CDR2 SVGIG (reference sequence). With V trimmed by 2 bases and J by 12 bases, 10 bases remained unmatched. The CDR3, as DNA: TGTGCCTGGAGTTCACCAGCGGGGGGGCTCTCGCAGTTCTTC. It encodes CAWSSPAGGLSQFF.